This T cell receptor beta chain was sequenced in a study of blood T cells in healthy people across ages. The germline CDR1 and CDR2 sequences are GTSNPN and SVGIG (reference sequence). V was clipped by 1 base and J by 7 bases; unmatched bases: 3. The CDR3 loop spans 13 amino acids. Points on this clonotype: Its matching antigen is unknown.

Alongside a J-beta primer mix, a sample-barcoded 5' primer served in a second PCR lasting roughly 7 to 11 cycles. One entry per CDR3 protein results from TCRdb running MiXCR on the 5' RACE reads. Among roughly 1,500,000 distinct CDR3 sequences listed, approximately 38% were seen once. Study outcomes and limitations: Changes seen in expanded clonotypes were possibly confounded by donor CMV status left unknown. With age, beta diversity per million T cells declined roughly linearly, significantly by 40. Fewer expanded clones and more diversity marked long-lived versus aged donors. Across samples, TCR beta diversity tracked strongly with naive T cell percentage.

The chain is built from TRBV30 and TRBJ1-4, with 7 bases that match TRBD1. The clonotype originates from a woman aged 18-35 years in good health. The specimen was blood. Here the CDR3 DNA reads TGTGCCTGGAGTGGGGCAGGGGGTGAAAAACTGTTTTTT. Amino acid sequence: CAWSGAGGEKLFF.